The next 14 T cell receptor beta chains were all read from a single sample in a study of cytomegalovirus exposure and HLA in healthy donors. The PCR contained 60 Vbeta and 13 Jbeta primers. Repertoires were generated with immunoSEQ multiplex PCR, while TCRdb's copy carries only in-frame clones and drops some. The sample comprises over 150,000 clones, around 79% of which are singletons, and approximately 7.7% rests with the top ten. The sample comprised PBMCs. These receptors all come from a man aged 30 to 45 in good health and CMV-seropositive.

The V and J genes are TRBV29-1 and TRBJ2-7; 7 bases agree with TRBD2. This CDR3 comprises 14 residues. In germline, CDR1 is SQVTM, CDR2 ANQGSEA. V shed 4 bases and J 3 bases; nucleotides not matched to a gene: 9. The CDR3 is CSVVARGGSYEQYF. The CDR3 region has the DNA TGCAGCGTTGTTGCCCGGGGCGGGAGCTACGAGCAGTACTTC.

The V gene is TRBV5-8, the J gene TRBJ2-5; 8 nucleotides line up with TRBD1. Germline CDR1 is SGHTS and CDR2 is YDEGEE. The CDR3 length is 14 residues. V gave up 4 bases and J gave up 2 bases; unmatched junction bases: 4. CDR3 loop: CASSPGQGQETQYF. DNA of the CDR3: TGTGCCAGCAGCCCCGGACAGGGACAAGAGACCCAGTACTTC. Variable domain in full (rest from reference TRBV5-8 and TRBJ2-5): EAGVTQSPTHLIKTRGQQATLRCSPISGHTSVYWYQQALGLGLQFLLWYDEGEERNRGNFPPRFSGRQFPNYSSELNVNALELEDSALYLCASSPGQGQETQYFGPGTRLLVL.

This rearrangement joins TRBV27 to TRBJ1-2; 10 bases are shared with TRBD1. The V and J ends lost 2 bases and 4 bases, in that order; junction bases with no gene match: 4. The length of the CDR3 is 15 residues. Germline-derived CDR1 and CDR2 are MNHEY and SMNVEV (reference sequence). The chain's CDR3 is CASSLRTGGFYGYTF. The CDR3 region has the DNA TGTGCCAGCAGTTTAAGGACAGGGGGGTTCTATGGCTACACCTTC.

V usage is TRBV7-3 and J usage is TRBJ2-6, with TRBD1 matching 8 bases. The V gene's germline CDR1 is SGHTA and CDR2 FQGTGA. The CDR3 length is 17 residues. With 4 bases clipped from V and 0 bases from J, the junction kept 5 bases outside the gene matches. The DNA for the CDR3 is TGTGCCAGCAGCTACACAGGGGGGAGCTCTGGGGCCAACGTCCTGACTTTC. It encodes CASSYTGGSSGANVLTF.

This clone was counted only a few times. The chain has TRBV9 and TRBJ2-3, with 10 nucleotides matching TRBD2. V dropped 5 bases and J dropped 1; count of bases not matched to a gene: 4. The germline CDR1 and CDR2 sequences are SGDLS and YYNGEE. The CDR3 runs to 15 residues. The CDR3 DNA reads TGTGCCAGCAGTCTAAGCGGGGGGGGCACAGATACGCAGTATTTT. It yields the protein CASSLSGGGTDTQYF.

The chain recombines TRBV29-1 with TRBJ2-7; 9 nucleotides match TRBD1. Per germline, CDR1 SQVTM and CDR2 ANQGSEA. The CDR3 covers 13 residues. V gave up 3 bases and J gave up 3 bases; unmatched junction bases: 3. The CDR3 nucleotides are TGCAGCGTTGAGGGACAGGGTGACTACGAGCAGTACTTC. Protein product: CSVEGQGDYEQYF.

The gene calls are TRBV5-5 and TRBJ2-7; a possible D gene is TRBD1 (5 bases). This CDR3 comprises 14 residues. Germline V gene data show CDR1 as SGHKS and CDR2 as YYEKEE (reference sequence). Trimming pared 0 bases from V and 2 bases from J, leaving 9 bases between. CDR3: CASSLVIGAYEQYF. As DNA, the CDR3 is TGTGCCAGCAGCTTGGTTATAGGGGCCTACGAGCAGTACTTC.

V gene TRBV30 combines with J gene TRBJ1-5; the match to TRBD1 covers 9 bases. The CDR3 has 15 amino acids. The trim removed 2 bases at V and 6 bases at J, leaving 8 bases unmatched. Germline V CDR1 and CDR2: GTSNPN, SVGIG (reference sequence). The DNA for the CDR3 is TGTGCCTGGAGTCCCGGGACAGGGATTAGTCAGCCCCAGCATTTT. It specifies CAWSPGTGISQPQHF.

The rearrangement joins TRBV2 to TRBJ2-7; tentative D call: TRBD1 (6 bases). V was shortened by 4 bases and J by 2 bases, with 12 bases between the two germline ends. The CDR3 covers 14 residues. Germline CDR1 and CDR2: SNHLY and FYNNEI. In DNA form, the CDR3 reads TGTGCCAGCAGTGCCCCCGACAGGACCTACGAGCAGTACTTC. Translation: CASSAPDRTYEQYF.

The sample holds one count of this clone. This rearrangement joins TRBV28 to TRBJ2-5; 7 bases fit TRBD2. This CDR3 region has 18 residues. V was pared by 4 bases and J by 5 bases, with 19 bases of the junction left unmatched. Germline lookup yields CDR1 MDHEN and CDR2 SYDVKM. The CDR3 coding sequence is TGTGCCAGCAGTTCCCTGACTAGCACGAGGTCCCCCGGCGAGACCCAGTACTTC. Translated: CASSSLTSTRSPGETQYF. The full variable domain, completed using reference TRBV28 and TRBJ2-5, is DVKVTQSSRYLVKRTGEKVFLECVQDMDHENMFWYRQDPGLGLRLIYFSYDVKMKEKGDIPEGYSVSREKKERFSLILESASTNQTSMYLCASSSLTSTRSPGETQYFGPGTRLLVL.

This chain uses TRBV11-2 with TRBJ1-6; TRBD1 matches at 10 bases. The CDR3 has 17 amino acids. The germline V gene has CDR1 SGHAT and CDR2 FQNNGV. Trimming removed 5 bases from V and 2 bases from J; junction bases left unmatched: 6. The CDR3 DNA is TGTGCCAGCAGCCCCTGGGACAGGGGAACCTATAATTCACCCCTCCACTTT. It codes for CASSPWDRGTYNSPLHF.

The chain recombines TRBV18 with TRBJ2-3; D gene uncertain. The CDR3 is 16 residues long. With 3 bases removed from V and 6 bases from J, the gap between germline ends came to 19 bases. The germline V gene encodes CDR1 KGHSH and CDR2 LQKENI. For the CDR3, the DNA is TGTGCCAGCTCACCTATATTTATCTCCTCCTCGGATACGCAGTATTTT. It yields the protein CASSPIFISSSDTQYF.

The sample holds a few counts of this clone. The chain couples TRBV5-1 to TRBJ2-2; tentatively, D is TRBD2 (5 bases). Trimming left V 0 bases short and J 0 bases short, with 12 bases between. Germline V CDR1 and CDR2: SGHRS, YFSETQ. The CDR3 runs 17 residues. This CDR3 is CASSLVVGLSNTGELFF. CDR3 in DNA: TGCGCCAGCAGCTTGGTTGTAGGACTTTCGAACACCGGGGAGCTGTTTTTT.

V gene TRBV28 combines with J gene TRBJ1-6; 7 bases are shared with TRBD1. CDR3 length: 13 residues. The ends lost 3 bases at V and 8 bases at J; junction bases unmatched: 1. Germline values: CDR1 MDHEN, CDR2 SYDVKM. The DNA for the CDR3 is TGTGCCAGCAGTTTCGGGACAGATTCACCCCTCCACTTT. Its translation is CASSFGTDSPLHF.